Below are 20 T cell receptor beta chains sequenced from a single sample in a study of CD8+CD57+ T cells in acquired aplastic anemia. Individuals selected for sequencing had exhibited CD8+CD57+ cell expansion on flow cytometry. Investigators profiled TCR beta VDJ and CDR3 from genomic DNA template. MiXCR was run by TCRdb on the reads, yielding one entry per CDR3 protein. The repertoire holds 130,000 or so distinct CDR3 sequences, under 60% seen once, with around 27% in the top ten. What was sequenced was sorted CD4+, CD8+, or CD8+CD57+ T cells (not recorded which) from PBMCs. The receptors originated from a human donor with aplastic anemia.

The chain couples TRBV5-1 to TRBJ2-5, with 10 bases aligning to TRBD1. Looked up from germline, CDR1 is SGHRS and CDR2 is YFSETQ. This CDR3 is built from 15 residues. V lost 4 bases to trimming and J lost 0 bases; unmatched junction nucleotides: 3. The CDR3 region is CASSPGQGDQETQYF. CDR3 sequence (DNA): TGCGCCAGCAGCCCCGGACAGGGGGACCAAGAGACCCAGTACTTC.

V and J are TRBV9 and TRBJ1-2, with D unclear. The germline CDR1 and CDR2 sequences are SGDLS and YYNGEE. This CDR3 has 14 amino acids. The V and J ends lost 0 bases and 6 bases respectively, with 12 bases between them. In DNA, the CDR3 is TGTGCCAGCAGCGTAGTCGAATTCACGGATGGCTACACCTTC. Translating it yields CASSVVEFTDGYTF.

This clonotype was counted at least ten times. The V call is TRBV12-3 or TRBV12-4, the J call TRBJ1-5; no clear D gene. V lost 10 bases to trimming and J lost 2 bases, with 15 bases between them. This CDR3 region has 14 residues. The CDR3 region has the DNA TGTGCCACCCGAGACCAAAGAGGCAATCAGCCCCAGCATTTT. This sequence encodes CATRDQRGNQPQHF.

This clonotype was seen many times. V gene TRBV4-2 combines with J gene TRBJ2-7; 8 bases fit TRBD2. V was clipped by 0 bases and J by 6 bases; unmatched bases: 4. The CDR3 contains 14 residues. Germline V lookup: CDR1 LGHNA, CDR2 YNFKEQ. The CDR3 DNA is TGTGCCAGCAGCCAAGAAGCGGGAGCGAGCGAGCAGTACTTC. Translation: CASSQEAGASEQYF.

This clonotype was observed a single time. CDR3 nucleotides: TGTTCTCCCCGAACAGCTTTCTTT. Its protein product is CSPRTAFF. The chain joins TRBV14 to TRBJ1-1; unclear D gene. This CDR3 region has 8 residues. Germline-derived CDR1 and CDR2 are SGHDN and FVKESK.

This clonotype appeared many times. The chain has TRBV11-1 and TRBJ2-7, with 10 bases aligning to TRBD2. Trimming at V came to 4 bases and at J to 0 bases, leaving 6 bases not matched to a gene. Germline V gives CDR1 SGHAT, CDR2 FQDESV (reference sequence). This CDR3 comprises 16 residues. CDR3 nucleotide sequence: TGTGCCAGCAGCTCAGGACTAGCGGTTAGCTCCTACGAGCAGTACTTC. This translates into CASSSGLAVSSYEQYF.

This chain joins TRBV20-1 and TRBJ2-3; D could derive from TRBD1 or TRBD2 (5 bases each). This CDR3 comprises 15 residues. The V gene's germline CDR1 is DFQATT and CDR2 SNEGSKA (reference sequence). V lost 5 bases, J lost 1 base, and 16 bases lay in between. The chain's CDR3 is CSAPGTQMGTDTQYF. The CDR3 DNA reads as TGCAGTGCTCCCGGGACGCAGATGGGCACAGATACGCAGTATTTT.

J is TRBJ2-7 and V is TRBV5-1; 8 bases match TRBD1. The germline gives CDR1 SGHRS, CDR2 YFSETQ. The junction had 6 bases not matched to a gene; V was cut back by 0 bases and J by 7 bases. This CDR3 has 14 residues. Written as DNA, the CDR3 is TGCGCCAGCAGCTTGGCAGACAGGGGCCTAGAGCAGTACTTC. Translated: CASSLADRGLEQYF.

As regards this clonotype: A much more abundant neighbour one base away suggests this may be a read error. The chain carries TRBV5-6 and TRBJ1-1; weak D call: TRBD1 (5 bases). The germline CDR1 and CDR2 sequences are SGHDT and YYEEEE. The CDR3 consists of 13 residues. CDR3 sequence: CASSLSGRTEALF. Here the CDR3 DNA reads TGTGCCAGCAGCTTATCAGGGAGGACTGAAGCTCTCTTT.

This rearrangement joins TRBV7-2 to TRBJ2-7; D ambiguous. This CDR3 has 13 amino acids. CDR1 SGHTA and CDR2 FQGNSA come from the germline V gene. The V and J ends lost 4 bases and 3 bases respectively, with 10 bases between them. The CDR3 DNA reads TGTGCCAGCAGCTCCCTTTTAGTCTACGAGCAGTACTTC. It yields the protein CASSSLLVYEQYF.

V and J are TRBV10-3 and TRBJ1-5; D not resolved. V was shortened by 4 bases and J by 3 bases, with 10 bases between the two germline ends. In germline, CDR1 is ENHRY, CDR2 SYGVKD. The CDR3 loop spans 14 amino acids. The CDR3 reads CAISARVNNQPQHF. The CDR3 DNA is TGTGCCATCAGTGCCCGAGTGAACAATCAGCCCCAGCATTTT.

This clonotype was observed at least ten times. This chain uses TRBV2 with TRBJ2-3; no clear D. The CDR3 length is 14 residues. Germline lookup yields CDR1 SNHLY and CDR2 FYNNEI. Trimming cost V 0 bases and J 3 bases, with 7 bases left between them. CDR3 bases: TGTGCCAGCAGTGAAGCGCTTTTTACAGATACGCAGTATTTT. Protein sequence: CASSEALFTDTQYF.

This chain uses TRBV24-1 with TRBJ2-7, with D hard to call. Germline CDR1 reads KGHDR; CDR2 reads SFDVKD. The V end lost 3 bases, the J end lost 2 bases, and 7 bases lay between the germline ends. The CDR3 contains 13 residues. The CDR3 region has the DNA TGTGCCACCAGTGATCAAGCTCCCTACGAGCAGTACTTC. Protein: CATSDQAPYEQYF.

The rearrangement links TRBV29-1 to TRBJ1-2; D is ambiguous. V shed 0 bases and J shed 5 bases, with 10 bases lying between them. Per germline, CDR1 SQVTM and CDR2 ANQGSEA. This CDR3 spans 13 amino acids. CDR3 amino acids: CSVEDPGRYGYTF. The CDR3 DNA reads as TGCAGCGTTGAAGATCCTGGCAGATATGGCTACACCTTC.

Written as DNA, the CDR3 is TGTGCCAGCAGCTCGAGACAGGTGAACACCGGGGAGCTGTTTTTT. Amino acids: CASSSRQVNTGELFF. The chain employs TRBV12-3 or TRBV12-4 and TRBJ2-2, with D possibly TRBD1 on 6 matching bases. The CDR3 spans 15 residues. Trimming took 6 bases from V and 1 from J, leaving 12 bases between them.

The gene calls are TRBV6-1 and TRBJ1-5; TRBD1 matches 8 bases. The germline V gene encodes CDR1 MNHNS and CDR2 SASEGT. V lost 3 bases, J lost 2 bases, and 6 bases stayed unmatched. The CDR3 consists of 16 residues. In DNA, the CDR3 is TGTGCCAGCAGTGAGCTAGTACAGGGGGGCAATCAGCCCCAGCATTTT. Encoded protein: CASSELVQGGNQPQHF.

The chain carries TRBV10-2 and TRBJ2-7; D possibly corresponds to TRBD1 (6 bases). The CDR3 contains 14 residues. Germline lookup yields CDR1 WSHSY and CDR2 SAAADI. Between the trimmed V and J ends, which lost 1 base and 3 bases, there was a span of 10 bases. CDR3 in amino acids: CASSEFRGNYEQYF. The CDR3 coding sequence is TGCGCCAGCAGTGAGTTTAGGGGGAACTACGAGCAGTACTTC.

In this sample, this clonotype turned up a few times. The gene calls are TRBV25-1 and TRBJ1-6; 7 positions match TRBD1. This CDR3 has 15 amino acids. With V trimmed by 4 bases and J by 7 bases, 7 bases remained unmatched. Per germline, CDR1 MGHDK and CDR2 SYGVNS. The CDR3 sequence is CASSGGDSGNSPLHF. Here the CDR3 DNA reads TGTGCCAGCAGTGGGGGGGACAGCGGGAATTCACCCCTCCACTTT.

The V gene is TRBV6-1, the J gene TRBJ1-3, with D uncertain. The CDR3 totals 15 residues. Germline V lookup: CDR1 MNHNS, CDR2 SASEGT. Between the trimmed V and J ends, which lost 5 bases and 0 bases, there was a span of 11 bases. The CDR3 DNA is TGTGCCAGCAGTCCTCGGACCAACTCTGGAAACACCATATATTTT. Translating it yields CASSPRTNSGNTIYF.

Many counts were recorded for this clonotype. The rearrangement uses TRBV7-2 and TRBJ1-4; a possible D gene is TRBD1 (5 bases). CDR1 and CDR2 (germline): SGHTA, FQGNSA. This CDR3 is built from 13 residues. Trimming took off 7 bases at V and 1 base at J, with 7 bases between the two ends. DNA for the CDR3: TGTGCCAGCACGAGGGGAACTAATGAAAAACTGTTTTTT. Its protein is CASTRGTNEKLFF.